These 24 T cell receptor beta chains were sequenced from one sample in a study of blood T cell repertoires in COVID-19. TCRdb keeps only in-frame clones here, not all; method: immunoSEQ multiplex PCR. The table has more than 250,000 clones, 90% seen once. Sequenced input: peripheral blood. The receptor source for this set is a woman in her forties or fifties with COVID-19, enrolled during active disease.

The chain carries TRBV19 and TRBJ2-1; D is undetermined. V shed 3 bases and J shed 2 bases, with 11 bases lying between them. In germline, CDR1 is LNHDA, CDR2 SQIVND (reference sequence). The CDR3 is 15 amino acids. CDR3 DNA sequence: TGTGCCAGTAGTATGGCCTCCATGCCCTACAATGAGCAGTTCTTC. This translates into CASSMASMPYNEQFF.

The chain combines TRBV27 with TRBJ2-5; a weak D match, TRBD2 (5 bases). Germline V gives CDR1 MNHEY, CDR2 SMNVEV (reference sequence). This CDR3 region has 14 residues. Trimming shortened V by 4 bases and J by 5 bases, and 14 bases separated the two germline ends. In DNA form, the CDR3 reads TGTGCCAGCAGTTCGGGAAGGCGGCTTGAGACCCAGTACTTC. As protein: CASSSGRRLETQYF.

This chain's CDR3 is CAWTGQGFSSWFF. CDR3 sequence (DNA): TGTGCCTGGACCGGACAGGGTTTCAGCTCGTGGTTCTTT. The rearrangement uses TRBV30 and TRBJ1-1; 8 nucleotides match TRBD1. The CDR3 totals 13 residues. Trimming removed 4 bases from V and 14 bases from J; junction bases left unmatched: 15. The germline gives CDR1 GTSNPN, CDR2 SVGIG (reference sequence). Based on the CDR3 plus reference TRBV30 and TRBJ1-1, the full variable domain is SQTIHQWPATLVQPVGSPLSLECTVEGTSNPNLYWYRQAAGRGLQLLFYSVGIGQISSEVPQNLSASRPQDRQFILSSKKLLLSDSGFYLCAWTGQGFSSWFFGQGTRLTVV.

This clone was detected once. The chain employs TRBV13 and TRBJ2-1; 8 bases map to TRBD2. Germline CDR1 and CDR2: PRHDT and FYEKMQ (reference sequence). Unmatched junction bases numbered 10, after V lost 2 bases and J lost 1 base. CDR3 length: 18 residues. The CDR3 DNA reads TGTGCCAGCAGCTTAAGTCCAGGTAGCGGGACTTCCTACAATGAGCAGTTCTTC. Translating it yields CASSLSPGSGTSYNEQFF.

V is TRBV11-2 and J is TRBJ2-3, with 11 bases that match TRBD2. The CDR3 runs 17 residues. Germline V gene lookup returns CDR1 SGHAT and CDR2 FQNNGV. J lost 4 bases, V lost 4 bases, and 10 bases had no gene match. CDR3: CASSSASLAGGADTQYF. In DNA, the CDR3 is TGTGCCAGCAGCTCCGCCTCATTAGCGGGAGGGGCAGATACGCAGTATTTT. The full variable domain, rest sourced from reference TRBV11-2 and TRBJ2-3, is EAGVAQSPRYKIIEKRQSVAFWCNPISGHATLYWYQQILGQGPKLLIQFQNNGVVDDSQLPKDRFSAERLKGVDSTLKIQPAKLEDSAVYLCASSSASLAGGADTQYFGPGTRLTVL.

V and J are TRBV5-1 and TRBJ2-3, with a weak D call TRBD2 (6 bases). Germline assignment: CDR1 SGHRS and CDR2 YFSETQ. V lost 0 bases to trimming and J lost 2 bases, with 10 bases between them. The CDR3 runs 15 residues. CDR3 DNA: TGCGCCAGCAGCTTGGAGGGACTGAACACAGATACGCAGTATTTT. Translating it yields CASSLEGLNTDTQYF.

For the CDR3, the DNA is TGTGCCTGGAGTGTACCGGACTACAAGGTGACAGATACGCAGTATTTT. Protein: CAWSVPDYKVTDTQYF. The V and J genes are TRBV30 and TRBJ2-3; D possibly corresponds to TRBD2 (6 bases). Trimming left V 0 bases short and J 3 bases short, with 16 bases between. Germline V gene data show CDR1 as GTSNPN and CDR2 as SVGIG (reference sequence). The CDR3 loop spans 16 amino acids.

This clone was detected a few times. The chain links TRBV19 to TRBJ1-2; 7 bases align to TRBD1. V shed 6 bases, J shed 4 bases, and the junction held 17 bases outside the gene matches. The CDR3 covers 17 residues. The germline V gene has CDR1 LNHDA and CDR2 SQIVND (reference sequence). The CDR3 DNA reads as TGTGCCAGTAGCCCTCTCCTCGACAGGGACGATGGCTATGGCTACACCTTC. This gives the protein CASSPLLDRDDGYGYTF.

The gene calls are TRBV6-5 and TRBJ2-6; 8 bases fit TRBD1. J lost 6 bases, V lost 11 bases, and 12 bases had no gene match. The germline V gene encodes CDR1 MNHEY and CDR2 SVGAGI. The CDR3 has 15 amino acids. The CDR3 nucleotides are TGTGCCTCCTGGACAGGGATGAAGGCGGCCAACGTCCTGACTTTC. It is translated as CASWTGMKAANVLTF.

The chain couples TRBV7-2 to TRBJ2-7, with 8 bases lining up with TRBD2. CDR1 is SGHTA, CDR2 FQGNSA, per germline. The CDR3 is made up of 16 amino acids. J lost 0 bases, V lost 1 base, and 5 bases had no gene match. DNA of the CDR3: TGTGCCAGCAGCTTAGTTAGCGGGGTTAACTCCTACGAGCAGTACTTC. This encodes CASSLVSGVNSYEQYF.

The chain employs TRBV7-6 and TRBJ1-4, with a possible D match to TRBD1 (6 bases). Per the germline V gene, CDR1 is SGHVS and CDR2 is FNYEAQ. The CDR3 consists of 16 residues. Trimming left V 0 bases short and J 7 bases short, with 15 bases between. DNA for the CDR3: TGTGCCAGCAGCTTAGCGATTGGCAGGGGAGTTGAAAAACTGTTTTTT. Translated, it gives CASSLAIGRGVEKLFF.

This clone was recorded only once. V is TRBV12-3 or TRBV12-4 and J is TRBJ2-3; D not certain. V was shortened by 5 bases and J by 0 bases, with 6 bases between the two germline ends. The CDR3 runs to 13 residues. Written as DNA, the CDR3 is TGTGCCAGCAGTGTCACAAGCACAGATACGCAGTATTTT. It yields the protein CASSVTSTDTQYF.

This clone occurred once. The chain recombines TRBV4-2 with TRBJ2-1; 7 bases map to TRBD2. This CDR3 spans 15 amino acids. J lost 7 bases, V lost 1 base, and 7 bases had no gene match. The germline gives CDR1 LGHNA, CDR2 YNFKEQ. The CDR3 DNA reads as TGTGCCAGCAGCCAAGCGGGGGGTCAGGTGAATGAGCAGTTCTTC. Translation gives CASSQAGGQVNEQFF.

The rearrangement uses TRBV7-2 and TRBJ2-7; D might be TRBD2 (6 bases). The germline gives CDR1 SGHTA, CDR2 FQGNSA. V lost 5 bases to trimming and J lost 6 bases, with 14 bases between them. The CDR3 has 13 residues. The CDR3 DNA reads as TGTGCCAGCAGCCGGCTAGCGACTTCCGAGCAGTACTTC. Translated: CASSRLATSEQYF.

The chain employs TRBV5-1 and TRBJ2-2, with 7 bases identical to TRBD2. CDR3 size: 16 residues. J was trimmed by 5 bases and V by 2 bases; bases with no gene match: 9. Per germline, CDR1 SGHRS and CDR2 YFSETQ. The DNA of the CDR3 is TGCGCCAGCAGCTTTGCTAGCGGAGGCGGAACCGGGGAGCTGTTTTTT. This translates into CASSFASGGGTGELFF.

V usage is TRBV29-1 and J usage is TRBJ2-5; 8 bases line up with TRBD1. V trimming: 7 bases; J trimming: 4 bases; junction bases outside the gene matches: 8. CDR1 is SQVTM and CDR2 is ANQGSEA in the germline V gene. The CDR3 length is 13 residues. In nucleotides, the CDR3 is TGCAGCGCCATCCAGGGGGCAGGAGAGACCCAGTACTTC. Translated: CSAIQGAGETQYF.

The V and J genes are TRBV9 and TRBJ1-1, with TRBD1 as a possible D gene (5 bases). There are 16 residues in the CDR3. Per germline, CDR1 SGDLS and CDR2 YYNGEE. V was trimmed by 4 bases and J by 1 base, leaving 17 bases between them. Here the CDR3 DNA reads TGTGCCAGCAGCTTGCATGCGGACACAAAGAACACTGAAGCTTTCTTT. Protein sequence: CASSLHADTKNTEAFF.

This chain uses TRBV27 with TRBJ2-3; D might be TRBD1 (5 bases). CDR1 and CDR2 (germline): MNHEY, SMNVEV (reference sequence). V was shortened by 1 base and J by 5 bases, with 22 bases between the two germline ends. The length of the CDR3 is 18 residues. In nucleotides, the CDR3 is TGTGCCAGCAGTTTATACTACCCAAGCAGGGTGACAGTAGATACGCAGTATTTT. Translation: CASSLYYPSRVTVDTQYF.

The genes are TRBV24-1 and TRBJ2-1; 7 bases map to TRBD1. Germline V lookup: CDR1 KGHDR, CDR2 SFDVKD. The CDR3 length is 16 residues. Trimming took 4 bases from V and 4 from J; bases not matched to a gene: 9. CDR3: CATSESGTDLYNEQFF. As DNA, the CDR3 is TGTGCCACCAGTGAATCCGGGACAGACCTATACAATGAGCAGTTCTTC.

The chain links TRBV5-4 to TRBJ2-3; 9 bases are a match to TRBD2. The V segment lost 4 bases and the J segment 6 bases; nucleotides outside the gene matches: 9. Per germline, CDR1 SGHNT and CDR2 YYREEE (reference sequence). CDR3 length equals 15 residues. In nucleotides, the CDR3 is TGTGCCAGCAGCATTCCTTTAAGCGGGAGGGATACGCAGTATTTT. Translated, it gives CASSIPLSGRDTQYF. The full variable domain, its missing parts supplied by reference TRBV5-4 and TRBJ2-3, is ETGVTQSPTHLIKTRGQQVTLRCSSQSGHNTVSWYQQALGQGPQFIFQYYREEENGRGNFPPRFSGLQFPNYSSELNVNALELDDSALYLCASSIPLSGRDTQYFGPGTRLTVL.

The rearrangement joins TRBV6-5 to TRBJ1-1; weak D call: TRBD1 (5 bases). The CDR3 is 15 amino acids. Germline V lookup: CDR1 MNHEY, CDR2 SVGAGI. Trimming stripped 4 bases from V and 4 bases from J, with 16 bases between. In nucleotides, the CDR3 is TGTGCCAGCAGTTCCGCGGTAGGGGCTAGCACTGAAGCTTTCTTT. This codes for CASSSAVGASTEAFF.

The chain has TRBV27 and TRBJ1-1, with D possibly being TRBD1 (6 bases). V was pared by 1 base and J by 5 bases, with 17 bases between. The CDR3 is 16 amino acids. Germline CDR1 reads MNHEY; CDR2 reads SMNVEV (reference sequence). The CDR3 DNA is TGTGCCAGCAGTTTATATTCGGGGAAGGGGGTTACTGAAGCTTTCTTT. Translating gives CASSLYSGKGVTEAFF.

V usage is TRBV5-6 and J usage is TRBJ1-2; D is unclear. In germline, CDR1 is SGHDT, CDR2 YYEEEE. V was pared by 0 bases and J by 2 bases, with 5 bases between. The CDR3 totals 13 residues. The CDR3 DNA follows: TGTGCCAGCAGCTTGGGGAGGAACTATGGCTACACCTTC. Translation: CASSLGRNYGYTF.

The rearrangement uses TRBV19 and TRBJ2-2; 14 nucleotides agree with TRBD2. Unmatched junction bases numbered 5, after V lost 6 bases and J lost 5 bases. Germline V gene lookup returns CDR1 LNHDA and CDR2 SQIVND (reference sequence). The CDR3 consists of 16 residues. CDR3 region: CASRRGTSGRTGELFF. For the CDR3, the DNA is TGTGCCAGTAGACGAGGGACTAGCGGGAGAACCGGGGAGCTGTTTTTT.